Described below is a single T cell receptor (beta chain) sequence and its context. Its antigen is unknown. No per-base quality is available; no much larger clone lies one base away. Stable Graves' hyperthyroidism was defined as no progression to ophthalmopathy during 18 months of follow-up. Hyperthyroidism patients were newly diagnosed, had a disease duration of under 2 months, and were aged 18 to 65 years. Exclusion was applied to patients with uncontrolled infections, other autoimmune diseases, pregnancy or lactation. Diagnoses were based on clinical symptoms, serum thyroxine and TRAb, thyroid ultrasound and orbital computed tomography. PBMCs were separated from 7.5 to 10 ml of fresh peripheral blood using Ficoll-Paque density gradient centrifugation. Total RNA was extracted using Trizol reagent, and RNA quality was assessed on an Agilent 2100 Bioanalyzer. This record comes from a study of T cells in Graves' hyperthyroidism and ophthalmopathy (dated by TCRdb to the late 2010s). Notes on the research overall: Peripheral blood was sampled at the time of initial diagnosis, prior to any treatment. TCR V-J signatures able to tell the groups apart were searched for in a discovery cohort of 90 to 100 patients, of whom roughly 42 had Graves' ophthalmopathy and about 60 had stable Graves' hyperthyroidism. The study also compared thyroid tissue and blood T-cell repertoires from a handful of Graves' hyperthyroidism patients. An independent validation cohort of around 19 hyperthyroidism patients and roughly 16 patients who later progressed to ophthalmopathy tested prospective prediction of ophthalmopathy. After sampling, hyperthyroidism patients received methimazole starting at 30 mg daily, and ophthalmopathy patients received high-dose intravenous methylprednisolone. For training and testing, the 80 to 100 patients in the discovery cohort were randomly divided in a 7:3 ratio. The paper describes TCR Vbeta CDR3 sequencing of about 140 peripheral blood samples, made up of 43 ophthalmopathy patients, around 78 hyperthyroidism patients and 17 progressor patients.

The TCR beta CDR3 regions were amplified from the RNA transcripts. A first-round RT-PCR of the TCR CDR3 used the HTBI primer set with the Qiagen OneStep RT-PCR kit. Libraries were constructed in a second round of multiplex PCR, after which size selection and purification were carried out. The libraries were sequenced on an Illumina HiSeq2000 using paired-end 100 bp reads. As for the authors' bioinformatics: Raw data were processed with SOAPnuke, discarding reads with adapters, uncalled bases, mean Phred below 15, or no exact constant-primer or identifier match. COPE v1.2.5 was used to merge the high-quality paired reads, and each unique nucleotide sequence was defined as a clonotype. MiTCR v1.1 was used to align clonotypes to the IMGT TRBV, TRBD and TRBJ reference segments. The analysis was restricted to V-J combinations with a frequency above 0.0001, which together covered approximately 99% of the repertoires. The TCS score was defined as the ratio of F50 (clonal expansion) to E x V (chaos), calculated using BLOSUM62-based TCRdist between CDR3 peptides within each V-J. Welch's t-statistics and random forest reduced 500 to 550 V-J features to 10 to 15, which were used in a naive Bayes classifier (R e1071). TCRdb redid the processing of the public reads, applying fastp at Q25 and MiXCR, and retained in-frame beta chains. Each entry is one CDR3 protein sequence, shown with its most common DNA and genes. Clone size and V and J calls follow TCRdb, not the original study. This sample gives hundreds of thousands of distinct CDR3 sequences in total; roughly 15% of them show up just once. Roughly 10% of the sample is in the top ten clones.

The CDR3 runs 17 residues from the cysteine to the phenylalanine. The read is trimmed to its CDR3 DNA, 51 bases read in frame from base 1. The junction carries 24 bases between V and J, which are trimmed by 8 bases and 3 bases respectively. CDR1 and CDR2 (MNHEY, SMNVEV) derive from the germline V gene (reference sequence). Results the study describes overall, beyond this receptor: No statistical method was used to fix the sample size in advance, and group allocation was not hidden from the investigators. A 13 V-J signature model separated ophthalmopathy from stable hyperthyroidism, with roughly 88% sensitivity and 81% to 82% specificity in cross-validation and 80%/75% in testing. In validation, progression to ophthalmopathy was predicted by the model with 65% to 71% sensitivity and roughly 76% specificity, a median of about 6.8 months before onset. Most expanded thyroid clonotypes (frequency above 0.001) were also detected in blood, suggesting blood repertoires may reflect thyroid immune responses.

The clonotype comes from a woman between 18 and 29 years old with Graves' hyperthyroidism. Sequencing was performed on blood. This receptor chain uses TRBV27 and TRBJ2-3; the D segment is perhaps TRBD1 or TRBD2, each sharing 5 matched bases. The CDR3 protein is CASRDWGPVGETDTQYF. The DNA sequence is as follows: TGTGCCAGCCGCGACTGGGGCCCGGTGGGGGAAACAGATACGCAGTATTTT.